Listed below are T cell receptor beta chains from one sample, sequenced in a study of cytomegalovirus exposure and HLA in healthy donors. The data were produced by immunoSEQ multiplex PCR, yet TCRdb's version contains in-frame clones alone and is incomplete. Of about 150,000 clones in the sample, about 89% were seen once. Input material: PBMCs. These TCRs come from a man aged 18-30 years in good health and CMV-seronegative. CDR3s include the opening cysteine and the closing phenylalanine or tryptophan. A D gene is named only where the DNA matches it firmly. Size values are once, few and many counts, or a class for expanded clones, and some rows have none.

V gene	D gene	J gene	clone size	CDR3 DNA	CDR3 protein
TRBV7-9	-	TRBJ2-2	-	TGTGCCAGCAGCTTCGTCACCGGGGAGCTGTTTTTT	CASSFVTGELFF
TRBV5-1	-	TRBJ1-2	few	TGCGCCAGCAGCTTGGGAGGGCTCTATGGCTACACCTTC	CASSLGGLYGYTF
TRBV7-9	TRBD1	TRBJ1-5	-	TGTGCCAGCAGCCCACAAGGGGGCGCCGGGGATCAGCCCCAGCATTTT	CASSPQGGAGDQPQHF
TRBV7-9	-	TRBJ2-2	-	TGTGCCAGCAGCTCGAGAGTGGACAGCACCGGGGAGCTGTTTTTT	CASSSRVDSTGELFF
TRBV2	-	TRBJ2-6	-	TGTGCCAGCTACATCTCTGGGGCCAACGTCCTGACTTTC	CASYISGANVLTF
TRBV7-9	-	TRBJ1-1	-	TGTGCCAGCAGCTCTGGGACAAAGAACACTGAAGCTTTCTTT	CASSSGTKNTEAFF
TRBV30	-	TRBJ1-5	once	TGTGCCTGGAGTGCAACAGGGAACTACTATAGCAATCAGCCCCAGCATTTT	CAWSATGNYYSNQPQHF
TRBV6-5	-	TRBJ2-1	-	TGTGCCAGCAGTTACCCGGAGGGGCCAGAGCAGTTCTTC	CASSYPEGPEQFF
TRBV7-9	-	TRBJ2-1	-	TGTGCCAGCAGCTCAAGCGGGTTGTCCTACAATGAGCAGTTCTTC	CASSSSGLSYNEQFF
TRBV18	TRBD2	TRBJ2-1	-	TGTGCCAGCTCACCACGGTCTGATTCTAGCGGGACCGCTTACAATGAGCAGTTCTTC	CASSPRSDSSGTAYNEQFF
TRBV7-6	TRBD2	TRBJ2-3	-	TGTGCCAGCAGCTTAGGACTAGCAGAGGGCACAGATACGCAGTATTTT	CASSLGLAEGTDTQYF
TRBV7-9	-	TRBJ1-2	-	TGTGCCAGCAGCTTAGGGAGTGAAGCTAACTATGGCTACACCTTC	CASSLGSEANYGYTF
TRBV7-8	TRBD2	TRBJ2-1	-	TGTGCCAGCAGCCCCTTATGGCTAGCGGTAGACAATGAGCAGTTCTTC	CASSPLWLAVDNEQFF
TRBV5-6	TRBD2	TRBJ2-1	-	TGTGCCAGCAGCCCCGGGGGGTACTCCTACAATGAGCAGTTCTTC	CASSPGGYSYNEQFF
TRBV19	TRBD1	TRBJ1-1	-	TGTGCCAGTAGTCAGGGGGTGAACACTGAAGCTTTCTTT	CASSQGVNTEAFF
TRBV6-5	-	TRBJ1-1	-	TGTGCCATCGGGAGTGGTTCGGGGCAAGCTTTCTTT	CAIGSGSGQAFF
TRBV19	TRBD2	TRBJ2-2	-	TGTGCCAGTAGTCCCTGGGGGAGGGAGGGCACCGGGGAGCTGTTTTTT	CASSPWGREGTGELFF
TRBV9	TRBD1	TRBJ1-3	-	TGTGCCAGCAGCGTAGCTCCGGGGGACAGCGCTGGAAACACCATATATTTT	CASSVAPGDSAGNTIYF
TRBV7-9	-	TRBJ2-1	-	TGTGCCAGCAGCTTATTACGGGGGTCCTACAATGAGCAGTTCTTC	CASSLLRGSYNEQFF
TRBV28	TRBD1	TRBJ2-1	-	TGTGCCAGCAGTTCGACCGGGACAGGGGACAATGAGCAGTTCTTC	CASSSTGTGDNEQFF
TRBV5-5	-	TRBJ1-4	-	TGTGCCAGCAGCTTGGCTGAGGCGAATAATGAAAAACTGTTTTTT	CASSLAEANNEKLFF
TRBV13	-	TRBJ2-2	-	TGTGCCAGCAGCCCCTTCACCGGGGAGCTGTTTTTT	CASSPFTGELFF